Listed here are 23 T cell receptor beta chains from one sample, sequenced in a study of blood T cell repertoires in COVID-19. Profiling relied on immunoSEQ multiplex PCR, and the TCRdb table lists in-frame clones only, not all of them. The sample has under 300,000 clones, over 70% seen once. The specimen was PBMCs or T cells enriched from blood (not recorded which). These receptor sequences come from a middle-aged woman who had been exposed to COVID-19.

The rearrangement links TRBV9 to TRBJ1-6; perhaps TRBD1 as D (6 bases). Germline V gene data show CDR1 as SGDLS and CDR2 as YYNGEE. This CDR3 comprises 15 residues. Trimming removed 5 bases from V and 7 bases from J, with 16 bases in between. The CDR3 nucleotides read TGTGCCAGCAGTGCCGGACAGACCCCGAATTCACCCCTCCACTTT. Amino acid sequence: CASSAGQTPNSPLHF.

The chain joins TRBV28 to TRBJ2-2, with D possibly being TRBD1 (6 bases). CDR1 and CDR2 from the germline V gene are MDHEN and SYDVKM. The CDR3 is 13 residues long. V was clipped by 8 bases and J by 2 bases, with 9 bases between them. CDR3 DNA: TGTGCCAGCTACAGGGATAACACCGGGGAGCTGTTTTTT. Residues: CASYRDNTGELFF.

The chain carries TRBV13 and TRBJ1-2; D is perhaps TRBD1 (5 bases). The CDR3 sequence is 12 residues long. Germline CDR1 is PRHDT and CDR2 is FYEKMQ (reference sequence). The V end lost 5 bases, the J end lost 8 bases, and 12 bases lay between the germline ends. CDR3 nucleotide sequence: TGTGCCAGCAGCATCGGGACTTACGGCTACACCTTC. It specifies CASSIGTYGYTF.

Only one count was recorded for this clone. Written as DNA, the CDR3 is TGTGCCAGCAGCTACTCAGGGGGCCCGAATCAGCCCCAGCATTTT. It yields the protein CASSYSGGPNQPQHF. The chain uses TRBV11-2 and TRBJ1-5, with 8 nucleotides matching TRBD1. This CDR3 is 15 amino acids long. Germline CDR1 and CDR2: SGHAT and FQNNGV. V trimming: 4 bases; J trimming: 4 bases; junction bases outside the gene matches: 6.

The J gene is TRBJ1-1, the V gene TRBV19, with a weak D call TRBD1 (6 bases). The CDR3 contains 16 residues. CDR1 LNHDA and CDR2 SQIVND come from the germline V gene (reference sequence). V was trimmed by 3 bases and J by 4 bases, leaving 18 bases between them. The CDR3 loop reads CASSMSRVRGPTEAFF. The CDR3 DNA follows: TGTGCCAGTAGTATGAGCCGGGTGCGGGGGCCCACTGAAGCTTTCTTT.

V and J are TRBV6-2 or TRBV6-3 and TRBJ1-2; D may be TRBD1 (5 bases). Germline loops: CDR1 MNHEY, CDR2 SVGEGT. The ends were cut back, 2 bases at V and 7 bases at J, with 11 bases in the middle. This CDR3 is 13 amino acids long. CDR3 sequence reads: CASSYGGKFGYTF. CDR3 in DNA: TGTGCCAGCAGTTACGGGGGGAAGTTTGGCTACACCTTC.

This clone has only one observation. The chain links TRBV7-2 to TRBJ2-7; D is undetermined. This CDR3 is built from 12 residues. V gave up 5 bases and J gave up 4 bases, with 9 bases separating them. The germline V gene encodes CDR1 SGHTA and CDR2 FQGNSA. CDR3 protein: CASSPTTYEQYF. The DNA of the CDR3 is TGTGCCAGCAGCCCAACGACTTACGAGCAGTACTTC. Full variable domain (rest looked up from reference TRBV7-2 and TRBJ2-7): GAGVSQSPSNKVTEKGKDVELRCDPISGHTALYWYRQSLGQGLEFLIYFQGNSAPDKSGLPSDRFSAERTGGSVSTLTIQRTQQEDSAVYLCASSPTTYEQYFGPGTRLTVT.

The chain carries TRBV5-4 and TRBJ2-2; TRBD2 matches 8 bases. The CDR3 sequence is 16 residues long. CDR1 SGHNT and CDR2 YYREEE come from the germline V gene (reference sequence). V trimming: 2 bases; J trimming: 2 bases; junction bases outside the gene matches: 5. CDR3 DNA: TGTGCCAGCAGCTTTCCTAGCGGGTTTAACACCGGGGAGCTGTTTTTT. Translating gives CASSFPSGFNTGELFF.

The chain is built from TRBV30 and TRBJ2-3; TRBD2 might be the D (5 bases). Germline CDR1 and CDR2: GTSNPN and SVGIG (reference sequence). There are 14 residues in the CDR3. Deletions cut 4 bases from V and 0 bases from J, with 11 bases between. CDR3 DNA: TGTGCCTGGAATTATCGGACTAGCACAGATACGCAGTATTTT. The encoded protein is CAWNYRTSTDTQYF.

Points on this clone: Sequence at one end of the junction differs from germline and may be a read error. The V gene is TRBV5-1, the J gene TRBJ2-1; 10 bases are a match to TRBD2. The CDR3 runs 15 residues. The germline CDR1 and CDR2 sequences are SGHRS and YFSETQ. CDR3 loop: CASSVTSGIYNEQFF. The CDR3 coding sequence is TGTGCCAGCAGCGTTACTAGCGGGATCTACAATGAGCAGTTCTTC.

The chain joins TRBV28 to TRBJ1-1, with D unclear. Germline assignment: CDR1 MDHEN and CDR2 SYDVKM. The CDR3 spans 13 residues. With 4 bases removed from V and 5 bases from J, the gap between germline ends came to 11 bases. The CDR3 bases are TGTGCCAGCAGTTATCTGGGGAGGACTGAAGCTTTCTTT. This sequence encodes CASSYLGRTEAFF.

A few counts support this clone. The chain recombines TRBV6-2 or TRBV6-3 with TRBJ1-2, with D unclear. The CDR3 covers 15 residues. V was cut by 0 bases and J by 4 bases, with 12 bases left in between. CDR1 and CDR2 (germline): MNHEY, SVGEGT. CDR3 nucleotides: TGTGCCAGCAGTTACTCGAAGGCGGGAAGCTATGGCTACACCTTC. It translates to CASSYSKAGSYGYTF.

This rearrangement joins TRBV7-2 to TRBJ1-2; D remains unclear. Per the germline V gene, CDR1 is SGHTA and CDR2 is FQGNSA. This CDR3 has 15 amino acids. V lost 5 bases, J lost 6 bases, and 19 bases lay in between. DNA for the CDR3: TGTGCCAGCAGCCAACGACTGGGTGGGTACGATGGCTACACCTTC. This translates into CASSQRLGGYDGYTF.

The CDR3 sequence: CASSDRGLETQYF. CDR3 nucleotides: TGTGCCAGTAGCGACAGGGGGCTAGAGACCCAGTACTTC. The genes are TRBV19 and TRBJ2-5, with 10 bases lining up with TRBD1. Per germline, CDR1 LNHDA and CDR2 SQIVND (reference sequence). CDR3 size: 13 residues. The V gene end was trimmed by 6 bases and the J gene end by 4 bases; junction bases not matched to a gene: 2.

The chain uses TRBV24-1 and TRBJ1-2, with 7 positions matching TRBD1. The V gene's germline CDR1 is KGHDR and CDR2 SFDVKD. Trimming at V came to 3 bases and at J to 6 bases, leaving 3 bases not matched to a gene. The CDR3 spans 13 residues. CDR3 bases: TGTGCCACCAGTGATCCGACAGGGAATGGCTACACCTTC. Translated, it gives CATSDPTGNGYTF.

The chain recombines TRBV21-1 with TRBJ1-2; the table's D call, TRBD1, has no DNA check behind it. TRBV21-1 is a known pseudogene. The length of the CDR3 is 20 residues. The CDR3 region has the DNA TGTGCCAGCAGCAAAGCAGGGACAGGACCGGTTCTTCTTTATTCCTATGGCTACACCTTC. It is translated as CASSKAGTGPVLLYSYGYTF.

The J gene is TRBJ2-1, the V gene TRBV6-2 or TRBV6-3; D ambiguous. CDR1 is MNHEY and CDR2 is SVGEGT in the germline V gene. Trimming took off 0 bases at V and 4 bases at J, with 10 bases between the two ends. The CDR3 consists of 15 residues. In DNA, the CDR3 is TGTGCCAGCAGTTACTCGAGACTCCTTTACAATGAGCAGTTCTTC. Amino acids: CASSYSRLLYNEQFF.

This chain connects TRBV7-2 to TRBJ1-6; D gene ambiguous. The V gene's germline CDR1 is SGHTA and CDR2 FQGNSA. V was shortened by 1 base and J by 13 bases, with 14 bases between the two germline ends. The CDR3 length is 14 residues. The CDR3 protein is CASSLESGWRPLHF. For the CDR3, the DNA is TGTGCCAGCAGCTTAGAATCGGGTTGGAGGCCCCTCCACTTT.

The V and J genes are TRBV21-1 and TRBJ2-1; the listed D gene, TRBD2, was not tested against the DNA. TRBV21-1 is termed a pseudogene. The CDR3 runs 16 residues. DNA for the CDR3: TGTGCCAGCAGCATAAGACTAGCGGGAGGTCACAATGAGCAGTTCTTC. Protein sequence: CASSIRLAGGHNEQFF.

The rearrangement uses TRBV6-1 and TRBJ2-5, with D uncertain. V was trimmed by 6 bases and J by 5 bases, leaving 10 bases between them. Germline CDR1 MNHNS, CDR2 SASEGT. This CDR3 spans 12 amino acids. The CDR3 reads CASRSSPETQYF. CDR3 DNA sequence: TGTGCCAGCAGGAGTTCACCGGAGACCCAGTACTTC.

The chain recombines TRBV19 with TRBJ2-4, with a tentative D call TRBD2 (5 bases). Germline CDR1 reads LNHDA; CDR2 reads SQIVND (reference sequence). Trimming took off 5 bases at V and 0 bases at J, with 14 bases between the two ends. The CDR3 has 16 residues. The CDR3 nucleotides are TGTGCCAGTAGTGTCGGACTGACGTTAGCCAAAAACATTCAGTACTTC. Translating gives CASSVGLTLAKNIQYF.

The V and J genes are TRBV24-1 and TRBJ1-2; 7 bases match TRBD1. The CDR3 extends over 16 amino acids. Germline CDR1 is KGHDR and CDR2 is SFDVKD. Trimming took 4 bases from V and 0 from J; bases not matched to a gene: 7. CDR3 bases: TGTGCCACCAGTGAGGCCGGGACAGCAGCTAACTATGGCTACACCTTC. Residues: CATSEAGTAANYGYTF.

The rearrangement joins TRBV4-2 to TRBJ1-2, with D tentatively TRBD1 (5 bases). V was clipped by 0 bases and J by 6 bases, with 14 bases between them. The CDR3 contains 15 residues. Germline V gene data show CDR1 as LGHNA and CDR2 as YNFKEQ. The DNA of the CDR3 is TGTGCCAGCAGCCAAGATGTCGGCAGGGTTGATGGCTACACCTTC. Its protein product is CASSQDVGRVDGYTF.